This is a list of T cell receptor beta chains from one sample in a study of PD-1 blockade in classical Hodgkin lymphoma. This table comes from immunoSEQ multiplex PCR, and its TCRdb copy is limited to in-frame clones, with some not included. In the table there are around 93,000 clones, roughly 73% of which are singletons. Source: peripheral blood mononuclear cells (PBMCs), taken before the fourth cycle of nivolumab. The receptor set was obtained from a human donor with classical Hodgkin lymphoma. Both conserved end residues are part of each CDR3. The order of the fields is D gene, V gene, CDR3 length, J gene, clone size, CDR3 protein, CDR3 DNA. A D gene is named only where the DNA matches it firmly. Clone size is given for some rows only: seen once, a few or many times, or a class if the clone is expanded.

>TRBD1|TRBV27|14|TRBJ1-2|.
CASSPTGATYGYTF
TGTGCCAGCAGCCCGACAGGGGCTACCTATGGCTACACCTTC
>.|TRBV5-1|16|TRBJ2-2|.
CASSYPGHPNTGELFF
TGCGCCAGCAGCTACCCGGGACACCCGAACACCGGGGAGCTGTTTTTT
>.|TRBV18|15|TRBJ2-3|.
CASSPLGAGTDTQYF
TGTGCCAGCTCACCACTGGGAGCCGGCACAGATACGCAGTATTTT
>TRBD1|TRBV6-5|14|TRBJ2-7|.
CASNSGTGLGEQYF
TGTGCCAGCAATTCCGGGACAGGGCTCGGGGAGCAGTACTTC
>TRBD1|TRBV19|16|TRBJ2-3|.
CASSTRQGWDTDTQYF
TGTGCCAGTAGTACCCGACAGGGTTGGGACACAGATACGCAGTATTTT
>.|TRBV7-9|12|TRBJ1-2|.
CASSLGQNGYTF
TGTGCCAGCAGCTTAGGGCAGAATGGCTACACCTTC
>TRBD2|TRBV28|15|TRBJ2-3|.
CASSTSGTSTDTQYF
TGTGCCAGCAGTACAAGCGGGACGAGCACAGATACGCAGTATTTT
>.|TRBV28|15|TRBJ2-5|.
CASSVRRDSQETQYF
TGTGCCAGCAGTGTAAGGCGGGACAGTCAAGAGACCCAGTACTTC
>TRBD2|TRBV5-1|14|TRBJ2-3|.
CASRGLAGPDTQYF
TGCGCCAGCAGGGGTCTAGCGGGACCGGATACGCAGTATTTT
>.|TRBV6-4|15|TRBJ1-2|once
CASSDSTRANYGYTF
TGTGCCAGCAGTGACTCGACGAGGGCTAACTATGGCTACACCTTC
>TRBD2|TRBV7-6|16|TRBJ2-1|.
CASSFATSGKYNEQFF
TGTGCCAGCAGCTTTGCGACTAGCGGAAAGTACAATGAGCAGTTCTTC
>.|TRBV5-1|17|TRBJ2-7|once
CASSLLGGRQSSYEQYF
TGCGCCAGCAGCTTGTTGGGGGGAAGACAGAGCTCCTACGAGCAGTACTTC
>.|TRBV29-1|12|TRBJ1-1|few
CSGGRMNTEAFF
TGCAGCGGGGGACGGATGAACACTGAAGCTTTCTTT
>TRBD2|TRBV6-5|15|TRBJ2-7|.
CASSLAGVNKDEQYF
TGTGCCAGCAGTTTAGCGGGAGTTAACAAGGACGAGCAGTACTTC
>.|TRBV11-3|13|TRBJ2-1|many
CASSLAGGHEQFF
TGTGCCAGCAGCTTAGCCGGTGGGCATGAGCAGTTCTTC
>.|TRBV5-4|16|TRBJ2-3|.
CASSLTWGASTDTQYF
TGTGCCAGCAGCTTGACGTGGGGTGCTAGCACAGATACGCAGTATTTT
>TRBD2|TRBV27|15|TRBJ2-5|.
CASSLRGVGLETQYF
TGTGCCAGCAGTTTACGGGGGGTCGGGTTGGAGACCCAGTACTTC
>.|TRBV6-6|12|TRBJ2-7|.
CASSYGRGEQYF
TGTGCCAGCAGTTACGGGCGAGGAGAGCAGTACTTC
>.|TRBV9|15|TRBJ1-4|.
CASSVEGGTAPKLFF
TGTGCCAGCAGCGTAGAGGGGGGCACCGCTCCGAAACTGTTTTTT
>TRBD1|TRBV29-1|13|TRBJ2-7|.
CSVGRTGPEEQYF
TGCAGCGTAGGGAGGACAGGGCCTGAGGAGCAGTACTTC
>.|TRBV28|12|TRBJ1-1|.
CASSPFTGEAFF
TGTGCCAGCAGTCCCTTCACAGGGGAAGCTTTCTTT
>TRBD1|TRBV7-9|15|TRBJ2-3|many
CASSFGTGGTDTQYF
TGTGCCAGCAGCTTTGGGACAGGGGGCACAGATACGCAGTATTTT
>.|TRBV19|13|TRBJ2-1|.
CASSIIAVNEQFF
TGTGCCAGTAGTATCATAGCTGTCAATGAGCAGTTCTTC
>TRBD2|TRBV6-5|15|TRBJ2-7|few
CASSPPLAGVYEQYF
TGTGCCAGCAGCCCCCCATTGGCGGGAGTCTACGAGCAGTACTTC
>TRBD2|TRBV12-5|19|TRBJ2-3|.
CASGLVVFRASGAPDTQYF
TGTGCTAGTGGTTTGGTTGTATTCAGGGCTAGCGGGGCACCAGATACGCAGTATTTT
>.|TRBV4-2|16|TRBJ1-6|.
CASSQAWQGNNSPLHF
TGTGCCAGCAGCCAAGCCTGGCAGGGGAATAATTCACCCCTCCACTTT
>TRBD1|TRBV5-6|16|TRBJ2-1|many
CASSLVARGSYNEQFF
TGTGCCAGCAGCTTGGTGGCCAGGGGGAGCTACAATGAGCAGTTCTTC
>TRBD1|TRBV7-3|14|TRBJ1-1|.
CASSSQGAPGEAFF
TGTGCCAGCAGCTCACAGGGGGCGCCGGGCGAAGCTTTCTTT
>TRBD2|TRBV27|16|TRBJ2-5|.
CASSYVGLAGVETQYF
TGTGCCAGCAGTTACGTAGGACTAGCGGGAGTAGAGACCCAGTACTTC
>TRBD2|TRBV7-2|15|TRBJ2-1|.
CASSHPGLAKYEQFF
TGTGCCAGCAGCCACCCGGGACTAGCGAAATATGAGCAGTTCTTC
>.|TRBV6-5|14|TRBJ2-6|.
CASSTPEGANVLTF
TGTGCCAGCAGTACCCCAGAAGGGGCCAACGTCCTGACTTTC
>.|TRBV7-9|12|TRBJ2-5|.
CASSSGGETQYF
TGTGCCAGCAGCTCAGGGGGGGAGACCCAGTACTTC
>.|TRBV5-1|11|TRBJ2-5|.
CASSLWETQYF
TGCGCCAGCAGCTTGTGGGAGACCCAGTACTTC
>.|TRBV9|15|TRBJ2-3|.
CASSVAGGQESTQYF
TGTGCCAGCAGCGTAGCCGGGGGCCAAGAGAGTACGCAGTATTTT
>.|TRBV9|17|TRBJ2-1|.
CASSVVEDPPTRNEQFF
TGTGCCAGCAGCGTAGTGGAAGACCCCCCAACTCGCAATGAGCAGTTCTTC
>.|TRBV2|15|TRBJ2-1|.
CATETPSIGYNEQFF
TGTGCCACCGAGACACCCTCGATCGGTTACAATGAGCAGTTCTTC
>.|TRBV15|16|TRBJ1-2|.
CATSRDLWGIGGGYTF
TGTGCCACCAGCAGAGATCTGTGGGGGATTGGAGGTGGCTACACCTTC
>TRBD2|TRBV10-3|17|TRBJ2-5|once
CAISGERLAGGKETQYF
TGTGCCATCAGTGGGGAACGGCTAGCGGGAGGAAAAGAGACCCAGTACTTC
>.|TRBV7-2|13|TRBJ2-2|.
CASSWALTGELFF
TGTGCCAGCTCTTGGGCCCTTACCGGGGAGCTGTTTTTT
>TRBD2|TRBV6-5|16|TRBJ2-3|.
CASSSRLAGGIDTQYF
TGTGCCAGCAGTTCCAGACTAGCGGGGGGGATAGATACGCAGTATTTT
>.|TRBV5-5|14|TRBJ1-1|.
CASSSTPRETEAFF
TGTGCCAGCAGCTCGACCCCCCGGGAGACTGAAGCTTTCTTT
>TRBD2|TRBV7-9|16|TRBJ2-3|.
CASSPTLAGGTDTQYF
TGTGCCAGCAGCCCGACGCTAGCGGGAGGCACAGATACGCAGTATTTT
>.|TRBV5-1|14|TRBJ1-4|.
CASSSRGVYEKLFF
TGCGCCAGCAGTTCAAGGGGGGTGTATGAAAAACTGTTTTTT
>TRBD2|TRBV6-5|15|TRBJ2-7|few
CASSWTSGGAYEQYF
TGTGCCAGCAGTTGGACTAGCGGGGGTGCCTACGAGCAGTACTTC
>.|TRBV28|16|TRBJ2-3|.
CASSFPRAGWDYTQYF
TGTGCCAGCAGTTTCCCCCGGGCTGGCTGGGATTATACGCAGTATTTT
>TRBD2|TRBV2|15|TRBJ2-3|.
CASDPTSGGYGTQYF
TGTGCCAGCGACCCGACTAGCGGGGGGTACGGTACGCAGTATTTT
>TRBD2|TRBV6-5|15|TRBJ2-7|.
CASSYGLASSYEQYF
TGTGCCAGCAGTTACGGACTAGCCTCCTCCTACGAGCAGTACTTC
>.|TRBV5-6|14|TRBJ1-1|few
CASSLDFRDTEAFF
TGTGCCAGCAGCTTGGATTTCAGGGACACTGAAGCTTTCTTT
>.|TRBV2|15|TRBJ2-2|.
CARGPLIANTGELFF
TGTGCCAGAGGACCGCTGATAGCGAACACCGGGGAGCTGTTTTTT
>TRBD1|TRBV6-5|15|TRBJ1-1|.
CASSFNRGGDTEAFF
TGTGCCAGCAGTTTCAACAGGGGAGGGGACACTGAAGCTTTCTTT
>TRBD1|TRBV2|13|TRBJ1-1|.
CASSKDRGTEAFF
TGTGCCAGCAGTAAGGACAGGGGCACTGAAGCTTTCTTT